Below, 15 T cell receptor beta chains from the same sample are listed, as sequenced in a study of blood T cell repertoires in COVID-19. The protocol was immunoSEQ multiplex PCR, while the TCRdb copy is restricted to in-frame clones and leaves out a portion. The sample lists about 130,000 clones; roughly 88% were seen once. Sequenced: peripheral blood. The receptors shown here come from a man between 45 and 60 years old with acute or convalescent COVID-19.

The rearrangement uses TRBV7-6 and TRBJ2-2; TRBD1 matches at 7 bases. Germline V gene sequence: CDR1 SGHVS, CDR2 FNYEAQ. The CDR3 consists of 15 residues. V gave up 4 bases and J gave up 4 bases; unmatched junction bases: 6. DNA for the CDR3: TGTGCCAGCAGCTCGGGACAGCCAAGCACCGGGGAGCTGTTTTTT. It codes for CASSSGQPSTGELFF. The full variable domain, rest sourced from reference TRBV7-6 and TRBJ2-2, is GAGVSQSPRYKVTKRGQDVALRCDPISGHVSLYWYRQALGQGPEFLTYFNYEAQQDKSGLPNDRFSAERPEGSISTLTIQRTEQRDSAMYRCASSSGQPSTGELFFGEGSRLTVL.

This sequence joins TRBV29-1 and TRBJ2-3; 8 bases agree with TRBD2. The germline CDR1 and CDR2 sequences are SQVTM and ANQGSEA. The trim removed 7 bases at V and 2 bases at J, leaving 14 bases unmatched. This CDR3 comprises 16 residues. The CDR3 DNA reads TGCAGCGCCGGGGGGGAACCGGGACACTACACAGATACGCAGTATTTT. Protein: CSAGGEPGHYTDTQYF.

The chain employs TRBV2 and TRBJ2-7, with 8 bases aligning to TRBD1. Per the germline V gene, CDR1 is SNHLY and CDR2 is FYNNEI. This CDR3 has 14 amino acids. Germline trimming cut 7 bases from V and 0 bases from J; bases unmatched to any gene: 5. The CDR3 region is CASIRTGSSYEQYF. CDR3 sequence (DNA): TGTGCCAGCATTAGGACAGGGAGCTCCTACGAGCAGTACTTC.

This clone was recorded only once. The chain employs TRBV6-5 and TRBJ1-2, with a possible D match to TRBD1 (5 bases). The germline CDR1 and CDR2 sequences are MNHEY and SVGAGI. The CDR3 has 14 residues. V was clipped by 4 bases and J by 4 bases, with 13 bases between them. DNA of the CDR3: TGTGCCAGCAGTTTTAGGCGGGGCTTCTATGGCTACACCTTC. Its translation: CASSFRRGFYGYTF.

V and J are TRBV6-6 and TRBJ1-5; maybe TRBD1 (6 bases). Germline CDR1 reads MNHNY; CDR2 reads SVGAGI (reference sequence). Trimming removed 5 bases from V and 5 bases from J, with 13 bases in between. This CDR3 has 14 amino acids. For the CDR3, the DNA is TGTGCCAGCAGTACCCAGGGACATGATCAGCCCCAGCATTTT. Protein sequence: CASSTQGHDQPQHF.

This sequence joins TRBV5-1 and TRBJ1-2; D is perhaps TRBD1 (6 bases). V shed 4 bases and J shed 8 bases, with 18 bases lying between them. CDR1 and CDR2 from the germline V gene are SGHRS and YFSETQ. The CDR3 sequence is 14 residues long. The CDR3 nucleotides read TGCGCCAGCAGCCCATCCCAGGGGCGATACGGCTACACCTTC. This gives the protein CASSPSQGRYGYTF.

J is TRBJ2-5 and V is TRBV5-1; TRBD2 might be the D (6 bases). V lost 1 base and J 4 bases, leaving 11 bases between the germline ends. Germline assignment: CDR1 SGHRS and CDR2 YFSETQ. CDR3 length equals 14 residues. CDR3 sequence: CASSLMGGGETQYF. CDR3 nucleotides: TGCGCCAGCAGCTTGATGGGGGGAGGAGAGACCCAGTACTTC.

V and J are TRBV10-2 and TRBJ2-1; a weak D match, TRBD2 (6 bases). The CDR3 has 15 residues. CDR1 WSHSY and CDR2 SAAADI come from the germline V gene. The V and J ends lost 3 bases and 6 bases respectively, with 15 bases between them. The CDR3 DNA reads TGCGCCAGCAGTGACCCCCGGCTAGCGATCAATGAGCAGTTCTTC. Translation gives CASSDPRLAINEQFF.

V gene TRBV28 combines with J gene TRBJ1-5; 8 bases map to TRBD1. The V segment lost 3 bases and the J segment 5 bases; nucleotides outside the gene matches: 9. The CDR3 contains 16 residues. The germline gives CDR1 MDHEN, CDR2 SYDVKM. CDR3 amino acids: CASSFETGGYYQPQHF. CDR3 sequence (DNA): TGTGCCAGCAGTTTTGAAACAGGGGGGTACTATCAGCCCCAGCATTTT.

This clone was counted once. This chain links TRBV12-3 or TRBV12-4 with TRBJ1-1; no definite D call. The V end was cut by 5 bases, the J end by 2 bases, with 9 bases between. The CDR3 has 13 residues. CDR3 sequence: CASSRRQNTEAFF. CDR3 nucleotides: TGTGCCAGCAGTCGGCGACAAAACACTGAAGCTTTCTTT.

CDR3 nucleotide sequence: TGTGCCAGCAGCTTATCCGTTGGAGTAGGCCAGCCCCAGCATTTT. Its protein is CASSLSVGVGQPQHF. The chain employs TRBV7-9 and TRBJ1-5; D is undetermined. V shed 2 bases and J shed 7 bases, with 15 bases lying between them. In germline, CDR1 is SEHNR, CDR2 FQNEAQ (reference sequence). The CDR3 is 15 amino acids.

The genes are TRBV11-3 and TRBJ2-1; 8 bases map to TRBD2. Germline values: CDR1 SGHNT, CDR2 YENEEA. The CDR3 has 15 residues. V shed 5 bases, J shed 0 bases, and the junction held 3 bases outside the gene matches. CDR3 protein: CASSIGLASYNEQFF. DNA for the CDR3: TGTGCCAGCAGCATCGGACTAGCCTCCTACAATGAGCAGTTCTTC.

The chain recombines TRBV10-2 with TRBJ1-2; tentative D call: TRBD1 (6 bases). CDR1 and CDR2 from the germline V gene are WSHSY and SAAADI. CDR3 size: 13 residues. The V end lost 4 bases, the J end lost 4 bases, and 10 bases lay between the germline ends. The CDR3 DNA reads TGCGCCAGCAGTGGGTCGACAGGCTATGGCTACACCTTC. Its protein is CASSGSTGYGYTF.

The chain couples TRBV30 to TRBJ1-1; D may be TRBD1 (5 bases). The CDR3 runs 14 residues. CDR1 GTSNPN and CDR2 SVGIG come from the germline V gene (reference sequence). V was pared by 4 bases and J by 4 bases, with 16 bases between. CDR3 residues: CAWTSSIGATEAFF. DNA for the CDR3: TGTGCCTGGACCTCCTCAATAGGGGCCACTGAAGCTTTCTTT.

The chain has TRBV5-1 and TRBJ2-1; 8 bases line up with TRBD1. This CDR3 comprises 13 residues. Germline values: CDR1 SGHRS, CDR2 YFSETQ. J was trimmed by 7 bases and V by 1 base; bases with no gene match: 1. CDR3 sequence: CASSLQGANEQFF. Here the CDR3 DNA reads TGCGCCAGCAGCTTGCAGGGGGCGAATGAGCAGTTCTTC.